The 32 T cell receptor beta chains given below trace back to one sample, sequenced in a study of T-cell reconstitution after alpha-beta-depleted transplantation in children. During its preparation, the TCRbeta library received unique molecular identifiers. One entry per CDR3 protein, called by TCRdb with MiXCR from the PCR reads. The sample gives hundreds of thousands of distinct CDR3 sequences, 15% to 20% of which show up once; around two fifths is in the top ten. The input for sequencing was PBMCs, mostly from graft donor cells, taken 360 days after TCRalphabeta/CD19-depleted stem cell transplant. These receptors all come from a male patient aged 2-10 years who had a stem cell transplant for acute lymphoblastic leukemia, so the T cells may come from the graft donor.

This clonotype was observed a handful of times. CDR3 DNA sequence: TGTGCCAGAAATGAGCGGGAGACTCCCTTATTCACAGATACGCAGTATTTT. Protein sequence: CARNERETPLFTDTQYF. The chain combines TRBV25-1 with TRBJ2-3, with 8 nucleotides matching TRBD2. With V trimmed by 9 bases and J by 2 bases, 16 bases remained unmatched. The CDR3 has 17 amino acids. CDR1 is MGHDK, CDR2 SYGVNS, per germline.

This clonotype was seen a handful of times. The chain is built from TRBV20-1 and TRBJ1-1, with D possibly being TRBD1 (6 bases). V was shortened by 0 bases and J by 1 base, with 18 bases between the two germline ends. This CDR3 is 17 amino acids long. Germline V gene lookup returns CDR1 DFQATT and CDR2 SNEGSKA (reference sequence). In nucleotides, the CDR3 is TGCAGTGCTAGAGATCCTCTCACAAGGGGGGGGAACACTGAAGCTTTCTTT. Amino acids: CSARDPLTRGGNTEAFF.

The chain couples TRBV9 to TRBJ1-1; D gene unclear. Germline lookup yields CDR1 SGDLS and CDR2 YYNGEE. The CDR3 is 14 amino acids. The V end lost 0 bases, the J end lost 1 base, and 7 bases lay between the germline ends. The CDR3 spells CASSVVGQNTEAFF. The CDR3 DNA reads TGTGCCAGCAGCGTAGTCGGCCAGAACACTGAAGCTTTCTTT.

The sample holds a few counts of this clonotype. The chain uses TRBV19 and TRBJ2-7; the match to TRBD1 covers 8 bases. CDR1 and CDR2 (germline): LNHDA, SQIVND (reference sequence). V was clipped by 6 bases and J by 2 bases; unmatched bases: 6. The CDR3 is 14 amino acids. The CDR3 protein is CASRSLQGAYEQYF. DNA for the CDR3: TGTGCCAGTAGAAGTCTACAGGGGGCCTACGAGCAGTACTTC.

This chain connects TRBV7-8 to TRBJ2-7; no clear D. CDR1 SGHVS and CDR2 FQNEAQ come from the germline V gene. The CDR3 contains 15 residues. V was trimmed by 1 base and J by 2 bases, leaving 12 bases between them. In DNA, the CDR3 is TGTGCCAGCAGCTTAGAATCAGGCACCGCCTACGAGCAGTACTTC. The encoded protein is CASSLESGTAYEQYF.

This clonotype appeared many times. The chain is built from TRBV9 and TRBJ2-5; D is possibly TRBD2 (7 bases). Per the germline V gene, CDR1 is SGDLS and CDR2 is YYNGEE. V was trimmed by 4 bases and J by 5 bases, leaving 12 bases between them. The CDR3 extends over 13 amino acids. The CDR3 region has the DNA TGTGCCAGCAGCCCACAGGGAGGGGAGACCCAGTACTTC. It specifies CASSPQGGETQYF.

This clonotype was detected many times. This chain uses TRBV4-3 with TRBJ2-1; D ambiguous. Germline V gene lookup returns CDR1 LGHNA and CDR2 YSLEER. The CDR3 covers 16 residues. Trimming took 0 bases from V and 4 from J, leaving 13 bases between them. The CDR3 loop reads CASSQEGQPPYNEQFF. CDR3 coding DNA: TGCGCCAGCAGCCAAGAAGGGCAACCCCCGTACAATGAGCAGTTCTTC.

The table lists this clonotype with a few counts. The rearrangement links TRBV5-4 to TRBJ2-3, with 9 bases lining up with TRBD2. The CDR3 consists of 16 residues. The J segment lost 2 bases and the V segment lost 0 bases, leaving 4 bases of the junction unmatched. From germline, CDR1 is SGHNT and CDR2 YYREEE (reference sequence). The CDR3 loop reads CASSLVSSGITDTQYF. CDR3 DNA: TGTGCCAGCAGCTTGGTCTCTAGCGGGATCACAGATACGCAGTATTTT. The variable domain in full, with the rest retrieved from reference TRBV5-4 and TRBJ2-3, is ETGVTQSPTHLIKTRGQQVTLRCSSQSGHNTVSWYQQALGQGPQFIFQYYREEENGRGNFPPRFSGLQFPNYSSELNVNALELDDSALYLCASSLVSSGITDTQYFGPGTRLTVL.

This chain links TRBV30 with TRBJ2-2, with D perhaps matching TRBD2 (6 bases). V lost 0 bases and J 6 bases, leaving 11 bases between the germline ends. CDR1 and CDR2 from the germline V gene are GTSNPN and SVGIG (reference sequence). The CDR3 runs to 14 residues. The CDR3 nucleotides are TGTGCCTGGAGTGTAACTTCTAGCGCCGGGGAGCTGTTTTTT. Translated: CAWSVTSSAGELFF.

This clonotype was detected only a few times. Here the CDR3 DNA reads TGTGCCAGCAGTGAGTCCGGGACACAATTTTCCTACGAGCAGTACTTC. Protein product: CASSESGTQFSYEQYF. The rearrangement uses TRBV12-3 or TRBV12-4 and TRBJ2-7; D may be TRBD1 (6 bases). There are 16 residues in the CDR3. V was shortened by 5 bases and J by 1 base, with 18 bases between the two germline ends.

The rearrangement uses TRBV10-3 and TRBJ1-1; D unresolved. Between the trimmed V and J ends, which lost 4 bases and 1 base, there was a span of 7 bases. From germline, CDR1 is ENHRY and CDR2 SYGVKD. There are 13 residues in the CDR3. DNA for the CDR3: TGTGCCATCAGTGCCCAGACGAACACTGAAGCTTTCTTT. It translates to CAISAQTNTEAFF.

J is TRBJ2-2 and V is TRBV20-1; 10 nucleotides agree with TRBD2. CDR3 length: 13 amino acids. CDR1 DFQATT and CDR2 SNEGSKA come from the germline V gene (reference sequence). V lost 4 bases, J lost 4 bases, and 0 bases stayed unmatched. CDR3 DNA sequence: TGCAGTGCTACTAGCGGGGGCACCGGGGAGCTGTTTTTT. This encodes CSATSGGTGELFF.

J is TRBJ2-5 and V is TRBV11-2, with 9 bases identical to TRBD1. CDR1 and CDR2 from the germline V gene are SGHAT and FQNNGV. The CDR3 covers 17 residues. V lost 0 bases and J lost 5; bases outside the gene matches: 10. The CDR3 loop reads CASSLDGDREEGETQYF. CDR3 DNA sequence: TGTGCCAGCAGCTTAGATGGGGACAGGGAGGAGGGGGAGACCCAGTACTTC.

V and J are TRBV6-5 and TRBJ1-2; 7 bases fit TRBD1. The germline V gene has CDR1 MNHEY and CDR2 SVGAGI. The length of the CDR3 is 17 residues. V was pared by 2 bases and J by 0 bases, with 9 bases of the junction left unmatched. CDR3 in amino acids: CASSYVGQTNSNYGYTF. CDR3 nucleotide sequence: TGTGCCAGCAGTTACGTGGGACAGACAAACTCTAACTATGGCTACACCTTC.

This chain uses TRBV6-1 with TRBJ2-3, with 9 nucleotides matching TRBD2. The CDR3 totals 14 residues. Germline loops: CDR1 MNHNS, CDR2 SASEGT. V gave up 6 bases and J gave up 9 bases; unmatched junction bases: 10. CDR3 residues: CASSRSGLAYTQYF. In DNA, the CDR3 is TGTGCCAGCAGCCGCAGCGGACTAGCGTACACGCAGTATTTT.

V gene TRBV7-3 combines with J gene TRBJ2-1; 14 bases line up with TRBD2. The CDR3 spans 18 residues. V lost 4 bases and J lost 1; bases outside the gene matches: 6. Germline CDR1 is SGHTA and CDR2 is FQGTGA. In DNA form, the CDR3 reads TGTGCCAGCAGCTCTAGGACTAGCGGGAGGAGGTCCTACAATGAGCAGTTCTTC. It encodes CASSSRTSGRRSYNEQFF. Together with reference TRBV7-3 and TRBJ2-1, the CDR3 gives the full variable domain: GAGVSQTPSNKVTEKGKYVELRCDPISGHTALYWYRQSLGQGPEFLIYFQGTGAADDSGLPNDRFFAVRPEGSVSTLKIQRTERGDSAVYLCASSSRTSGRRSYNEQFFGPGTRLTVL.

The chain couples TRBV11-2 to TRBJ2-7; D remains ambiguous. The CDR3 covers 15 residues. CDR1 is SGHAT, CDR2 FQNNGV, per germline. With 3 bases removed from V and 2 bases from J, the gap between germline ends came to 14 bases. In DNA, the CDR3 is TGTGCCAGCAGCTTCCGCCCAAGGGTGCCCTACGAGCAGTACTTC. Amino acids: CASSFRPRVPYEQYF.

This clonotype has a handful of counts. The gene calls are TRBV29-1 and TRBJ2-5; D remains ambiguous. The V end lost 6 bases, the J end lost 3 bases, and 5 bases lay between the germline ends. CDR1 is SQVTM, CDR2 ANQGSEA, per germline. This CDR3 spans 10 amino acids. CDR3 nucleotide sequence: TGCAGCGTCGCCAAAGAGACCCAGTACTTC. Encoded protein: CSVAKETQYF.

J is TRBJ2-3 and V is TRBV10-3; D uncertain. CDR3 length: 13 residues. Germline values: CDR1 ENHRY, CDR2 SYGVKD. V was cut by 4 bases and J by 0 bases, with 5 bases left in between. CDR3 loop: CAISVGSTDTQYF. The CDR3 DNA reads TGTGCCATCAGTGTGGGAAGCACAGATACGCAGTATTTT.

This sequence joins TRBV20-1 and TRBJ2-1, with TRBD1 as a possible D gene (5 bases). This CDR3 has 14 amino acids. Germline CDR1 DFQATT, CDR2 SNEGSKA (reference sequence). V shed 3 bases and J shed 7 bases, with 16 bases lying between them. The CDR3 here is CSARGQPFRNEQFF. The CDR3 DNA sequence: TGCAGTGCTAGGGGGCAGCCCTTTAGGAATGAGCAGTTCTTC.

There are many counts of this clonotype. The rearrangement uses TRBV6-2 or TRBV6-3 and TRBJ1-1; D unclear. The germline V and J ends were trimmed by 2 bases and 12 bases, with 16 bases remaining between them. The CDR3 has 13 amino acids. Per germline, CDR1 MNHEY and CDR2 SVGEGT. CDR3 bases: TGTGCCAGCAGTTACAGACCCTCCGGTTTACCTTTCTTT. The encoded protein is CASSYRPSGLPFF.

This clonotype was seen a few times. The V call is TRBV28, the J call TRBJ2-1; 9 nucleotides align to TRBD2. CDR3 length equals 16 residues. V trimming: 3 bases; J trimming: 7 bases; junction bases outside the gene matches: 10. Germline CDR1 is MDHEN and CDR2 is SYDVKM. CDR3 in DNA: TGTGCCAGCAGTTTGAGTAGCGGGAGCCTTAGGAATGAGCAGTTCTTC. Translation: CASSLSSGSLRNEQFF.

This clonotype occurred many times. The chain recombines TRBV29-1 with TRBJ2-5; 7 nucleotides match TRBD1. The germline V gene encodes CDR1 SQVTM and CDR2 ANQGSEA. Unmatched junction bases numbered 13, after V lost 7 bases and J lost 5 bases. The CDR3 covers 14 residues. The CDR3: CSASPAEQGETQYF. The CDR3 DNA reads as TGCAGCGCGAGCCCGGCGGAACAGGGGGAGACCCAGTACTTC.

This clonotype has a count of ten or more. The chain uses TRBV7-9 and TRBJ2-7; D gene unclear. The CDR3 runs to 13 residues. CDR1 SEHNR and CDR2 FQNEAQ come from the germline V gene (reference sequence). V was trimmed by 6 bases and J by 3 bases, leaving 12 bases between them. The CDR3 DNA sequence: TGTGCCAGCAGAACCGTTTCCGGCTACGAGCAGTACTTC. Protein sequence: CASRTVSGYEQYF.

This chain connects TRBV12-3 or TRBV12-4 to TRBJ2-3, with a possible D match to TRBD2 (6 bases). The CDR3 covers 16 residues. V lost 7 bases and J 5 bases, leaving 22 bases between the germline ends. The CDR3 protein is CASILEPGGPVDTQYF. DNA for the CDR3: TGTGCCAGCATCTTGGAGCCCGGAGGGCCAGTAGATACGCAGTATTTT.

The table lists this clonotype with a few counts. V usage is TRBV4-1 and J usage is TRBJ2-1, with 7 bases aligning to TRBD2. The length of the CDR3 is 13 residues. Trimming cost V 4 bases and J 10 bases; bases outside gene matches: 7. Germline CDR1 and CDR2: MGHRA and YSYEKL. CDR3 protein: CASSPERAGEQFF. The CDR3 nucleotides are TGCGCCAGCAGCCCCGAGAGAGCGGGGGAGCAGTTCTTC.

This clonotype has only a few counts. This rearrangement joins TRBV18 to TRBJ2-5; 8 bases align to TRBD2. Trimming took 1 base from V and 5 from J; bases not matched to a gene: 9. The CDR3 is 16 residues long. From germline, CDR1 is KGHSH and CDR2 LQKENI. CDR3 nucleotides: TGTGCCAGCTCACCACGCAATTTGCGGGAGGAGGAGACCCAGTACTTC. Amino acid sequence: CASSPRNLREEETQYF.

Only a few counts were recorded for this clonotype. The chain recombines TRBV5-1 with TRBJ2-7; D may be TRBD1 or TRBD2 (5 bases each). The CDR3 covers 13 residues. V was trimmed by 4 bases and J by 3 bases, leaving 11 bases between them. Looked up from germline, CDR1 is SGHRS and CDR2 is YFSETQ. The CDR3 DNA sequence: TGCGCCAGCAGCAGGGACCCGCTCTACGAGCAGTACTTC. Translating gives CASSRDPLYEQYF.

This clonotype was recorded at least ten times. The chain joins TRBV5-1 to TRBJ2-3; no clear D. Germline V gene sequence: CDR1 SGHRS, CDR2 YFSETQ. The CDR3 has 14 residues. Trimming stripped 1 base from V and 2 bases from J, with 8 bases between. Here the CDR3 reads CASSLYAVTDTQYF. The CDR3 nucleotides read TGCGCCAGCAGCTTGTATGCAGTCACAGATACGCAGTATTTT.

The CDR3 DNA reads as TGTGCCAGCTCTATGACGGCTGGGGCCAACGTCCTGACTTTC. Translation: CASSMTAGANVLTF. The V gene is TRBV27, the J gene TRBJ2-6; D gene ambiguous. Trimming removed 8 bases at V and 2 bases at J, with 10 bases between. CDR3 length: 14 residues. In germline, CDR1 is MNHEY, CDR2 SMNVEV (reference sequence).

The sample holds a few counts of this clonotype. This chain uses TRBV12-3 or TRBV12-4 with TRBJ2-3, with D perhaps matching TRBD1 (5 bases). Trimming cost V 4 bases and J 2 bases, with 13 bases left between them. The CDR3 covers 15 residues. CDR3 residues: CASSYYQGITDTQYF. The CDR3 DNA is TGTGCCAGCAGTTACTACCAGGGAATCACAGATACGCAGTATTTT.

The genes are TRBV9 and TRBJ2-4, with D maybe TRBD1 (6 bases). With 2 bases removed from V and 3 bases from J, the gap between germline ends came to 15 bases. From germline, CDR1 is SGDLS and CDR2 YYNGEE. The CDR3 extends over 16 amino acids. In nucleotides, the CDR3 is TGTGCCAGCAGCGTCGGGACACTATTGGACAAAAACATTCAGTACTTC. This codes for CASSVGTLLDKNIQYF.